This T cell receptor beta chain came from a study of blood T cell repertoires in COVID-19. Study information: T cells, B-cell-depleted T cells, or PBMCs provided the cDNA or gDNA that served as material.

Per the original methods: Estimates of nucleated cell counts were drawn from the amplification of reference gene primers. Some clones are missing from TCRdb's copy, which holds only in-frame ones; the method was immunoSEQ multiplex PCR. V, J and clone size are taken as reported in that table, and D and trimming were inferred from the DNA itself. The table has under 300,000 clones, about four fifths seen once. The CDR3 has 16 amino acids. Germline CDR1 and CDR2: SEHNR and FQNEAQ (reference sequence). V lost 5 bases, J lost 0 bases, and 7 bases stayed unmatched. The sequence derives from a woman aged 55 to 70 with active or convalescent COVID-19. The material sequenced was peripheral blood. The J gene is TRBJ1-1, the V gene TRBV7-9; 9 bases are shared with TRBD1. The CDR3 nucleotides read TGTGCCAGCAGCAAGGGGACAGGGCGGGTGAACACTGAAGCTTTCTTT. This sequence encodes CASSKGTGRVNTEAFF.